This record covers a single T cell receptor beta chain. These data originate in a study of blood T cell repertoires in COVID-19. Study details: Acute-phase and convalescent COVID-19 samples originated in the United States, Italy and Spain. From T cells, B-cell-depleted T cells, or PBMCs came the material, which was cDNA or gDNA.

Profiling relied on immunoSEQ multiplex PCR, and the TCRdb table lists in-frame clones only, not all of them. This table has about 210,000 clones, about 88% appearing once. The germline V gene encodes CDR1 MGHRA and CDR2 YSYEKL. Trimming took 0 bases from V and 6 from J, leaving 11 bases between them. This CDR3 spans 15 amino acids. This chain uses TRBV4-1 with TRBJ1-4; D perhaps matches TRBD1 (6 bases). Sequenced material: peripheral blood. The sequence was collected from a man between 65 and 79 years old with acute or convalescent COVID-19. CDR3 in amino acids: CASSQEQGWDEKLFF. Here the CDR3 DNA reads TGCGCCAGCAGCCAAGAACAGGGTTGGGATGAAAAACTGTTTTTT.